This entry lists 15 T cell receptor beta chains sequenced from one sample in a study of early T cells in non-severe SARS-CoV-2 infection. TCRdb re-analysed the 5' RACE reads in MiXCR, keeping a single row per CDR3 protein. The repertoire has approximately 66,000 distinct CDR3 sequences, around 13% of them found once; the top ten carry roughly 1.1%. The source material was whole blood, sampled at baseline. Every receptor here comes from an adult who was a healthcare worker with PCR-confirmed SARS-CoV-2 infection or an uninfected control (not recorded which). The donor label of this sample is uncertain.

The table lists this clonotype with a few counts. At one end, the junction sequence differs from germline, possibly due to a read error. V and J are TRBV24-1 and TRBJ2-1; D might be TRBD2 (5 bases). The CDR3 runs 13 residues. Germline V gene lookup returns CDR1 KGHDR and CDR2 SFDVKD. In DNA form, the CDR3 reads TGTGCCACCAGTGGTCCTAGCTACAACGAGCAGTTCTTC. This codes for CATSGPSYNEQFF.

The rearrangement links TRBV2 to TRBJ1-1; a possible D gene is TRBD1 (5 bases). CDR1 SNHLY and CDR2 FYNNEI come from the germline V gene. V lost 2 bases and J 0 bases, leaving 13 bases between the germline ends. CDR3 length: 16 amino acids. CDR3 in amino acids: CASSESRALMNTEAFF. CDR3 DNA: TGTGCCAGCAGTGAATCCAGGGCTCTAATGAACACTGAAGCTTTCTTT.

Here the CDR3 reads CASSVTDSNYGYTF. The CDR3 DNA reads as TGTGCCAGCAGTGTGACGGACAGTAACTATGGCTACACCTTC. This chain uses TRBV11-2 with TRBJ1-2; weak D call: TRBD1 (6 bases). The V end lost 6 bases, the J end lost 1 base, and 12 bases lay between the germline ends. The CDR3 sequence is 14 residues long. Germline lookup yields CDR1 SGHAT and CDR2 FQNNGV.

The rearrangement uses TRBV19 and TRBJ1-5; unclear D gene. The CDR3 is 16 residues long. Germline assignment: CDR1 LNHDA and CDR2 SQIVND (reference sequence). Trimming stripped 2 bases from V and 1 base from J, with 12 bases between. The CDR3 sequence is CASSITPRGSNQPQHF. In DNA form, the CDR3 reads TGTGCCAGTAGTATAACCCCCCGTGGAAGCAATCAGCCCCAGCATTTT.

The CDR3 DNA sequence: TGTGCCAGCAGGCTCCAAGAGACCCAGTACTTC. Its protein is CASRLQETQYF. This chain connects TRBV12-3 or TRBV12-4 to TRBJ2-5; D unclear. Trimming removed 6 bases from V and 1 base from J, with 3 bases in between. This CDR3 comprises 11 residues.

Only a few counts were recorded for this clonotype. The V gene is TRBV29-1, the J gene TRBJ2-1; 11 bases agree with TRBD1. The CDR3 runs 13 residues. The ends lost 6 bases at V and 4 bases at J; junction bases unmatched: 2. Germline lookup yields CDR1 SQVTM and CDR2 ANQGSEA. The CDR3 is CSVGDRGYNEQFF. CDR3 DNA sequence: TGCAGCGTCGGGGACAGGGGGTACAATGAGCAGTTCTTC.

There are a few counts of this clonotype. The chain recombines TRBV5-1 with TRBJ2-2, with 8 bases identical to TRBD1. This CDR3 has 15 amino acids. Trimming at V came to 4 bases and at J to 3 bases, leaving 5 bases not matched to a gene. Looked up from germline, CDR1 is SGHRS and CDR2 is YFSETQ. CDR3 DNA sequence: TGCGCCAGCAGCGAACGGACAGGGTACACCGGGGAGCTGTTTTTT. Translated, it gives CASSERTGYTGELFF.

In this sample, this clonotype turned up a few times. V is TRBV20-1 and J is TRBJ1-6; perhaps TRBD1 as D (5 bases). V lost 6 bases and J 7 bases, leaving 19 bases between the germline ends. CDR3 length equals 15 residues. Germline CDR1 reads DFQATT; CDR2 reads SNEGSKA (reference sequence). The CDR3, as DNA: TGCAGTGCCCTAGATTGGATTAGGGGCAATTCACCCCTCCACTTT. This codes for CSALDWIRGNSPLHF.

This chain joins TRBV30 and TRBJ1-3; no firm D call. CDR3 length: 13 residues. The germline V and J ends were trimmed by 1 base and 0 bases, with 4 bases remaining between them. Per germline, CDR1 GTSNPN and CDR2 SVGIG (reference sequence). The CDR3 protein is CAWSGTSGNTIYF. The CDR3 DNA reads as TGTGCCTGGAGTGGAACCTCTGGAAACACCATATATTTT.

The genes are TRBV2 and TRBJ2-5, with 9 nucleotides matching TRBD1. There are 13 residues in the CDR3. With V trimmed by 6 bases and J by 3 bases, 2 bases remained unmatched. Per the germline V gene, CDR1 is SNHLY and CDR2 is FYNNEI. The CDR3 region is CASSRTGEETQYF. CDR3 bases: TGTGCCAGCAGCCGGACAGGGGAAGAGACCCAGTACTTC.

This clonotype has ten or more counts. The V gene is TRBV11-1, the J gene TRBJ2-1, with 10 bases that match TRBD2. This CDR3 spans 18 amino acids. Germline CDR1 and CDR2: SGHAT and FQDESV (reference sequence). J was trimmed by 5 bases and V by 5 bases; bases with no gene match: 15. The CDR3 is CASSVRSGGVNKNNEQFF. The CDR3, as DNA: TGTGCCAGCAGCGTGCGAAGCGGGGGGGTAAATAAGAACAATGAGCAGTTCTTC.

The chain uses TRBV5-1 and TRBJ2-3, with a possible D match to TRBD2 (5 bases). From germline, CDR1 is SGHRS and CDR2 YFSETQ. V was pared by 2 bases and J by 3 bases, with 16 bases between. CDR3 length equals 16 residues. CDR3 protein: CASSFGVGESTDTQYF. CDR3 bases: TGCGCCAGCAGCTTCGGGGTTGGGGAAAGTACAGATACGCAGTATTTT.

This clonotype was counted many times. This chain uses TRBV6-6 with TRBJ2-5; 8 nucleotides line up with TRBD2. V trimming: 5 bases; J trimming: 4 bases; junction bases outside the gene matches: 18. CDR1 is MNHNY and CDR2 is SVGAGI in the germline V gene (reference sequence). The CDR3 is made up of 18 amino acids. The CDR3 region has the DNA TGTGCCAGCAGTCGTAGAAAACAAACCGGGGGGGCCGGAGAGACCCAGTACTTC. Its protein product is CASSRRKQTGGAGETQYF.

This chain connects TRBV20-1 to TRBJ1-4; 8 nucleotides line up with TRBD1. The CDR3 loop spans 14 amino acids. CDR1 and CDR2 (germline): DFQATT, SNEGSKA (reference sequence). V gave up 5 bases and J gave up 7 bases; unmatched junction bases: 9. CDR3 protein: CSAGTYGQGEKLFF. The CDR3 DNA reads as TGCAGTGCTGGGACCTACGGACAGGGTGAAAAACTGTTTTTT.

In its sample, this clonotype was seen a few times. The rearrangement joins TRBV2 to TRBJ2-5; 9 bases agree with TRBD2. Per germline, CDR1 SNHLY and CDR2 FYNNEI. This CDR3 has 17 amino acids. Trimming removed 2 bases from V and 0 bases from J; junction bases left unmatched: 7. CDR3 DNA sequence: TGTGCCAGCAGTGAATCTCAGCGGGGGGCGTACCAAGAGACCCAGTACTTC. Translation: CASSESQRGAYQETQYF.